One sample yielded the 2 T cell receptor beta chains listed below, sequenced in a study of blood T cells in healthy people across ages. Alongside a J-beta primer mix, a sample-barcoded 5' primer served in a second PCR lasting roughly 7 to 11 cycles. One entry per CDR3 protein results from TCRdb running MiXCR on the 5' RACE reads. The sample shows fewer than 1.5 million distinct CDR3 sequences, around 42% of them seen only once. The sample taken for sequencing was blood. Receptor source: a woman aged 18-29 years in good health.

This chain links TRBV12-3 or TRBV12-4 with TRBJ2-1; D is unresolved. The CDR3 length is 14 residues. V gave up 3 bases and J gave up 4 bases, with 10 bases separating them. CDR3 in DNA: TGTGCCAGCAGTTTCGAAAAGGGATACAATGAGCAGTTCTTC. This gives the protein CASSFEKGYNEQFF.

This clonotype occurred a few times. The chain joins TRBV6-2 or TRBV6-3 to TRBJ2-2; 11 bases match TRBD2. From germline, CDR1 is MNHEY and CDR2 SVGEGT. V gave up 10 bases and J gave up 1 base; unmatched junction bases: 5. This CDR3 is 15 amino acids long. The CDR3 DNA sequence: TGTGCCACGTCCGGGACTAGCGGGAACACCGGGGAGCTGTTTTTT. This sequence encodes CATSGTSGNTGELFF.